This T cell receptor beta chain appears in the sequencing data of a study of cytomegalovirus exposure and HLA in healthy donors. Study results and limitations: Cytomegalovirus status was reportedly diagnosed by the classifier with high specificity and sensitivity. Cytomegalovirus association was listed for about 180 TCR beta chains.

The CDR3 sequence is 16 residues long. The assay was immunoSEQ multiplex PCR, and TCRdb's table has in-frame clones only and misses some. The sample lists about 120,000 clones; 70% to 90% were seen once. In the case of this clone: Its antigen is unknown.

This receptor was taken from a woman between 18 and 29 years old in good health and CMV-seropositive. This chain connects TRBV21-1 to TRBJ1-5; TRBD1, the D gene given by the table, was not confirmed from the DNA. TRBV21-1 constitutes a pseudogene. The sample was PBMCs. CDR3 sequence reads: CASSTNQGDGNQPQHF. The DNA of the CDR3 is TGTGCCAGCAGCACAAACCAGGGTGATGGCAATCAGCCCCAGCATTTT.